The T cell receptor beta chain described here comes from a study of T-cell memory formation after mild COVID-19. This clonotype was seen a few times. From germline, CDR1 is WNHNN and CDR2 SYGVQD (reference sequence). The CDR3 sequence is 15 residues long. V dropped 0 bases and J dropped 4 bases, with 12 bases sitting between them. TCRdb analysed the 5' RACE reads with MiXCR anew, one entry per CDR3 protein. The data hold tens of thousands of distinct CDR3 sequences, with roughly 15% observed a single time. The J gene is TRBJ1-1, the V gene TRBV10-1; D ambiguous. The sequence was obtained from a man younger than 35 who had mild COVID-19 (a few samples of this study predate the infection). Cell type and time point are not known. The specimen was PBMCs or a T cell subset sorted from them (not recorded which). The CDR3 loop reads CASSESGFGGTEAFF. CDR3 in DNA: TGCGCCAGCAGTGAGTCCGGGTTTGGAGGCACTGAAGCTTTCTTT.